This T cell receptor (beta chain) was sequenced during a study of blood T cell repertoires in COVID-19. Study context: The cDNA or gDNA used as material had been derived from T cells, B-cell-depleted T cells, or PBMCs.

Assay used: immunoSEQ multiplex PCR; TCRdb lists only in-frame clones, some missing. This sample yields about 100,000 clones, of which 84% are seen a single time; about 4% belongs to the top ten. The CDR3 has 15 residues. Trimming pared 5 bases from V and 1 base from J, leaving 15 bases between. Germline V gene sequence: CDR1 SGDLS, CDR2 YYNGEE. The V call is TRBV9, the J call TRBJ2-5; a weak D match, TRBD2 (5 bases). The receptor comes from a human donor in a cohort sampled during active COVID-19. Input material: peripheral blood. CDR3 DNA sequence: TGTGCCAGCAGTCTAGCCACTAGAACCCAAGAGACCCAGTACTTC. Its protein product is CASSLATRTQETQYF.